These T cell receptor beta chains were read from a single sample in a study of T cells in tuberculosis. The method was immunoSEQ multiplex PCR; TCRdb's version includes in-frame clones alone and lacks a portion of them. The sample has about 44,000 clones; 90% to 95% are singletons. The source material was PBMCs. The receptors here all came from a donor aged 10 to 29 with latent tuberculosis or without tuberculosis infection. Each CDR3 is given with its conserved first and last residue. The D gene is left open where the match is weak. The size of a clone is reported for some rows only, either as once, few or many, or as a class for expanded clones.

v_call: TRBV11-2; clone_size: NA; d_call: NA; j_call: TRBJ1-2; cdr3_nt: TGTGCCAGCAGCCCAGGACAGGGCTACACCTTC; cdr3_aa: CASSPGQGYTF
v_call: TRBV7-2; clone_size: once; d_call: NA; j_call: TRBJ2-1; cdr3_nt: TGTGCCAGCAGCTTAGAAAGCGGAGTCGACAATGAGCAGTTCTTC; cdr3_aa: CASSLESGVDNEQFF
v_call: TRBV9; clone_size: NA; d_call: TRBD1; j_call: TRBJ2-7; cdr3_nt: TGTGCCAGCAGCGCCGGGACAGGGATCTCCTACGAGCAGTACTTC; cdr3_aa: CASSAGTGISYEQYF
v_call: TRBV6-5; clone_size: NA; d_call: TRBD1; j_call: TRBJ2-1; cdr3_nt: TGTGCCAGCAGTTACGTGGCAGGGGGCTCCTACAATGAGCAGTTCTTC; cdr3_aa: CASSYVAGGSYNEQFF
v_call: TRBV11-3; clone_size: NA; d_call: NA; j_call: TRBJ2-7; cdr3_nt: TGTGCCAGCAGCTTAGCGGTTAACTACGAGCAGTACTTC; cdr3_aa: CASSLAVNYEQYF
v_call: TRBV6-6; clone_size: NA; d_call: NA; j_call: TRBJ2-1; cdr3_nt: TGTGCCAGCGGAGACCCCAGCCCCAATGAGCAGTTCTTC; cdr3_aa: CASGDPSPNEQFF
v_call: TRBV7-8; clone_size: NA; d_call: NA; j_call: TRBJ2-7; cdr3_nt: TGTGCCAGCAGCTTAGATGTAGCCTACGAGCAGTACTTC; cdr3_aa: CASSLDVAYEQYF
v_call: TRBV5-1; clone_size: NA; d_call: NA; j_call: TRBJ1-2; cdr3_nt: TGCGCCAGCAGCCCTGCTACGGAGCCATCCTATGGCTACACCTTC; cdr3_aa: CASSPATEPSYGYTF
v_call: TRBV27; clone_size: NA; d_call: TRBD1; j_call: TRBJ1-5; cdr3_nt: TGTGCCAGCAGGACAGGGGGCGCGGGGAATCAGCCCCAGCATTTT; cdr3_aa: CASRTGGAGNQPQHF
v_call: TRBV27; clone_size: NA; d_call: NA; j_call: TRBJ2-3; cdr3_nt: TGTGCCAGCAGTTTTGAAACATCGGGAGATACGCAGTATTTT; cdr3_aa: CASSFETSGDTQYF
v_call: TRBV9; clone_size: NA; d_call: NA; j_call: TRBJ2-3; cdr3_nt: TGTGCCAGCAGCGGGGGGGGCACAGATACGCAGTATTTT; cdr3_aa: CASSGGGTDTQYF
v_call: TRBV30; clone_size: NA; d_call: NA; j_call: TRBJ1-2; cdr3_nt: TGTGCCTGGAGTCGGGAACTCAACTATGGCTACACCTTC; cdr3_aa: CAWSRELNYGYTF
v_call: TRBV7-2; clone_size: NA; d_call: NA; j_call: TRBJ2-1; cdr3_nt: TGTGCCAGCAGCGCCCGGGATTGGGGAGGCAATGAGCAGTTCTTC; cdr3_aa: CASSARDWGGNEQFF
v_call: TRBV6-1; clone_size: NA; d_call: TRBD1; j_call: TRBJ2-3; cdr3_nt: TGTGCCAGCAGTGACTGGGACAGGGGGACAGATACGCAGTATTTT; cdr3_aa: CASSDWDRGTDTQYF
v_call: TRBV5-1; clone_size: once; d_call: NA; j_call: TRBJ2-3; cdr3_nt: TGCGCCAGCAGCTTGGGGCAGGGGTTAAGTGCAGATACGCAGTATTTT; cdr3_aa: CASSLGQGLSADTQYF
v_call: TRBV29-1; clone_size: NA; d_call: TRBD2; j_call: TRBJ2-7; cdr3_nt: TGCAGCGTTTGGACTAGCGGTCCCTACGAGCAGTACTTC; cdr3_aa: CSVWTSGPYEQYF
v_call: TRBV27; clone_size: NA; d_call: NA; j_call: TRBJ1-2; cdr3_nt: TGTGCCAGCAGTTCCCTGGGGACAAATTATGGCTACACCTTC; cdr3_aa: CASSSLGTNYGYTF
v_call: TRBV27; clone_size: NA; d_call: TRBD1; j_call: TRBJ2-3; cdr3_nt: TGTGCCACCTTGGACAGGGGGCACGGCACAGATACGCAGTATTTT; cdr3_aa: CATLDRGHGTDTQYF
v_call: TRBV11-2; clone_size: NA; d_call: TRBD1; j_call: TRBJ2-3; cdr3_nt: TGTGCCAGCAGCTTAGTGGCAGGGGGCCACGCAGATACGCAGTATTTT; cdr3_aa: CASSLVAGGHADTQYF
v_call: TRBV7-8; clone_size: NA; d_call: NA; j_call: TRBJ2-7; cdr3_nt: TGTGCCAGCAGCCCAAGTCAGACAGTTACCTACGAGCAGTACTTC; cdr3_aa: CASSPSQTVTYEQYF
v_call: TRBV19; clone_size: NA; d_call: TRBD1; j_call: TRBJ1-1; cdr3_nt: TGTGCCAGTAGTATAGTTGAGGGGGCATCTGAAGCTTTCTTT; cdr3_aa: CASSIVEGASEAFF
v_call: TRBV5-1; clone_size: NA; d_call: TRBD2; j_call: TRBJ2-1; cdr3_nt: TGCGCCAGCACCCCCGATGTGCCTAGCGGGAGGAATGAGCAGTTCTTC; cdr3_aa: CASTPDVPSGRNEQFF
v_call: TRBV5-6; clone_size: NA; d_call: NA; j_call: TRBJ1-2; cdr3_nt: TGTGCCAGCAGCCTCCACCAGGGGCGGAACTATGGCTACACCTTC; cdr3_aa: CASSLHQGRNYGYTF
v_call: TRBV6-5; clone_size: NA; d_call: NA; j_call: TRBJ2-7; cdr3_nt: TGTGCCAGCAGTCGAGAGGATGGGCAGTACTTC; cdr3_aa: CASSREDGQYF
v_call: TRBV19; clone_size: NA; d_call: NA; j_call: TRBJ1-2; cdr3_nt: TGTGCCAGTAGCAAGGGAGTCACAGGCTACACCTTC; cdr3_aa: CASSKGVTGYTF
v_call: TRBV27; clone_size: once; d_call: NA; j_call: TRBJ1-6; cdr3_nt: TGTGCCAGCAGTTTATCGGGGCGCAATCCCCTCCACTTT; cdr3_aa: CASSLSGRNPLHF
v_call: TRBV9; clone_size: NA; d_call: TRBD2; j_call: TRBJ2-1; cdr3_nt: TGTGCCAGCAGCGACGGGATAGCGGGGAGCGGTGAGCAGTTCTTC; cdr3_aa: CASSDGIAGSGEQFF
v_call: TRBV19; clone_size: NA; d_call: TRBD1; j_call: TRBJ2-1; cdr3_nt: TGTGCCAGTAGTACCGGGACAGGTAACAATGAGCAGTTCTTC; cdr3_aa: CASSTGTGNNEQFF
v_call: TRBV6-5; clone_size: NA; d_call: NA; j_call: TRBJ1-1; cdr3_nt: TGTGCCAGCAGTTACTCGAGGGCGACCACTGAAGCTTTCTTT; cdr3_aa: CASSYSRATTEAFF
v_call: TRBV5-1; clone_size: once; d_call: NA; j_call: TRBJ2-1; cdr3_nt: TGCGCCAGCAGCTTGGAACAGACCTCCTACAATGAGCAGTTCTTC; cdr3_aa: CASSLEQTSYNEQFF
v_call: TRBV11-2; clone_size: once; d_call: TRBD2; j_call: TRBJ2-1; cdr3_nt: TGTGCCAGCAGCTGGGGGGGGATCGAGCGGGCCTACAATGAGCAGTTCTTC; cdr3_aa: CASSWGGIERAYNEQFF
v_call: TRBV11-2; clone_size: few; d_call: TRBD1; j_call: TRBJ1-2; cdr3_nt: TGTGCCAGCAGCTTAGATCGAGTTCAGGGGGCATTAGGCTACACCTTC; cdr3_aa: CASSLDRVQGALGYTF
v_call: TRBV4-2; clone_size: NA; d_call: NA; j_call: TRBJ2-2; cdr3_nt: TGTGCCAGCAGCCAAGATCAGGGTACCGGGGAGCTGTTTTTT; cdr3_aa: CASSQDQGTGELFF
v_call: TRBV13; clone_size: NA; d_call: NA; j_call: TRBJ1-1; cdr3_nt: TGTGCCAGCAGCACAGGACTAAAACCTAGGGCTTTCTTT; cdr3_aa: CASSTGLKPRAFF
v_call: TRBV20-1; clone_size: NA; d_call: TRBD2; j_call: TRBJ2-7; cdr3_nt: TGCAGTGCCGGGGGGGCCGAGCAGTACTTC; cdr3_aa: CSAGGAEQYF
v_call: TRBV5-1; clone_size: NA; d_call: TRBD2; j_call: TRBJ2-3; cdr3_nt: TGCGCCAGCAGCTTAGGGACTAGCCCTACAACAGATACGCAGTATTTT; cdr3_aa: CASSLGTSPTTDTQYF
v_call: TRBV7-2; clone_size: NA; d_call: NA; j_call: TRBJ1-5; cdr3_nt: TGTGCCAGCAGCTTAAAGAGAGGTGGTCAGCCCCAGCATTTT; cdr3_aa: CASSLKRGGQPQHF
v_call: TRBV5-1; clone_size: NA; d_call: TRBD1; j_call: TRBJ2-1; cdr3_nt: TGCGCCAGCAGCCAGGGACAGGGGGTGTACAATGAGCAGTTCTTC; cdr3_aa: CASSQGQGVYNEQFF
v_call: TRBV4-1; clone_size: NA; d_call: TRBD2; j_call: TRBJ2-3; cdr3_nt: TGCGCCAGCAGCCAAGGACTAGCGGGAAGCTGGGATACGCAGTATTTT; cdr3_aa: CASSQGLAGSWDTQYF
v_call: TRBV11-3; clone_size: once; d_call: TRBD2; j_call: TRBJ2-2; cdr3_nt: TGTGCCAGCAGCCCCGGACTAGAATCCACCGGGGAGCTGTTTTTT; cdr3_aa: CASSPGLESTGELFF
v_call: TRBV5-6; clone_size: once; d_call: TRBD1; j_call: TRBJ1-4; cdr3_nt: TGTGCCAGCAGCCCCCGGACAGGATCCGAAAAACTGTTTTTT; cdr3_aa: CASSPRTGSEKLFF
v_call: TRBV6-5; clone_size: once; d_call: NA; j_call: TRBJ2-1; cdr3_nt: TGTGCGTCTGTTAGCTCCTACAATGAGCAGTTCTTC; cdr3_aa: CASVSSYNEQFF
v_call: TRBV29-1; clone_size: NA; d_call: TRBD1; j_call: TRBJ2-1; cdr3_nt: TGCACCGCTCGGACAGGGGGCTACAATGAGCAGTTCTTC; cdr3_aa: CTARTGGYNEQFF
v_call: TRBV13; clone_size: once; d_call: NA; j_call: TRBJ1-1; cdr3_nt: TGTGCCAGCAGCTCGGACATTCAGCACACTGAAGCTTTCTTT; cdr3_aa: CASSSDIQHTEAFF
v_call: TRBV6-5; clone_size: NA; d_call: NA; j_call: TRBJ1-1; cdr3_nt: TGTGCCAGCAGCGGGATCCCGAACACTGAAGCTTTCTTT; cdr3_aa: CASSGIPNTEAFF
v_call: TRBV6-6; clone_size: NA; d_call: NA; j_call: TRBJ2-7; cdr3_nt: TGTGCCACCTCTACAGGAAGGGGCGACCCCTACGAGCAGTACTTC; cdr3_aa: CATSTGRGDPYEQYF
v_call: TRBV14; clone_size: NA; d_call: TRBD1; j_call: TRBJ1-3; cdr3_nt: TGTGCCAGCAGCCATCCATGGACAGGGCACGGAAACACCATATATTTT; cdr3_aa: CASSHPWTGHGNTIYF
v_call: TRBV5-4; clone_size: NA; d_call: TRBD2; j_call: TRBJ2-3; cdr3_nt: TGTGCCAGCAGACAGGGACTAGCGGAAAGTAGCACAGATACGCAGTATTTT; cdr3_aa: CASRQGLAESSTDTQYF